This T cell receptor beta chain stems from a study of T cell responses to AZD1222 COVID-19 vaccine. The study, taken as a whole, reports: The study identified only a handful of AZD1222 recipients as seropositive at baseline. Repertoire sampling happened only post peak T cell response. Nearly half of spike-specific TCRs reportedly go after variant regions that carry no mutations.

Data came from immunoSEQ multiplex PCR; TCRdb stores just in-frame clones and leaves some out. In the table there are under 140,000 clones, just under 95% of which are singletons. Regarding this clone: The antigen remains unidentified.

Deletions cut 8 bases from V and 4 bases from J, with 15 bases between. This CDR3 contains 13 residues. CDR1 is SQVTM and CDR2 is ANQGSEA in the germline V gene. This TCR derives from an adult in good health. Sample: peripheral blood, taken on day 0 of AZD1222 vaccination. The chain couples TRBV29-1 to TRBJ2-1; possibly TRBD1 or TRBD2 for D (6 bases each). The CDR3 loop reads CSSRGPEYNEQFF. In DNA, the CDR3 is TGCAGCAGCCGGGGGCCTGAGTACAATGAGCAGTTCTTC.